Listed below are T cell receptor beta chains from one sample, sequenced in a study of blood T cell repertoires in COVID-19. TCRdb keeps only in-frame clones here, not all; method: immunoSEQ multiplex PCR. The data hold 160,000 or so clones, with about 92% observed a single time. The material sequenced was peripheral blood. Receptors were obtained from a man in his 60s with active or convalescent COVID-19. CDR3s include the opening cysteine and the closing phenylalanine or tryptophan. A D gene is named only where the DNA matches it firmly. The size entry is marked missing in some rows and otherwise reads once, few, many or a size class.

D gene: -; clone size: -; J gene: TRBJ1-2; V gene: TRBV10-2; CDR3 protein: CASTSKGDYTF; CDR3 DNA: TGCGCCAGCACCTCGAAGGGAGACTACACCTTC
D gene: TRBD1; clone size: -; J gene: TRBJ2-1; V gene: TRBV6-2/TRBV6-3; CDR3 protein: CASSWLGQGVMRTYNEQFF; CDR3 DNA: TGTGCCAGCAGTTGGTTGGGACAGGGGGTAATGAGAACCTACAATGAGCAGTTCTTC
D gene: -; clone size: -; J gene: TRBJ2-2; V gene: TRBV7-7; CDR3 protein: CASSLRGEGTGELFF; CDR3 DNA: TGTGCCAGCAGCTTAAGGGGCGAAGGCACCGGGGAGCTGTTTTTT
D gene: -; clone size: -; J gene: TRBJ1-1; V gene: TRBV12-3/TRBV12-4; CDR3 protein: CASSPRRGTEAFF; CDR3 DNA: TGTGCCAGCAGTCCTCGAAGGGGCACTGAAGCTTTCTTT
D gene: -; clone size: few; J gene: TRBJ2-1; V gene: TRBV5-1; CDR3 protein: CASSLASESYNEQFF; CDR3 DNA: TGCGCCAGCAGCTTGGCTAGCGAATCCTACAATGAGCAGTTCTTC
D gene: -; clone size: -; J gene: TRBJ1-1; V gene: TRBV10-1; CDR3 protein: CASSAGGDTEAFF; CDR3 DNA: TGCGCCAGCAGTGCTGGGGGGGACACTGAAGCTTTCTTT
D gene: TRBD1; clone size: -; J gene: TRBJ1-1; V gene: TRBV10-3; CDR3 protein: CAISVGALDRGRTEAFF; CDR3 DNA: TGTGCCATCAGTGTGGGAGCGCTTGACAGGGGGCGAACTGAAGCTTTCTTT
D gene: -; clone size: -; J gene: TRBJ2-7; V gene: TRBV2; CDR3 protein: CASSEYRAYEQYF; CDR3 DNA: TGTGCCAGCAGTGAGTACAGGGCCTACGAGCAGTACTTC
D gene: TRBD1; clone size: -; J gene: TRBJ2-3; V gene: TRBV6-6; CDR3 protein: CASSRVPQGARTDTQYF; CDR3 DNA: TGTGCCAGCAGTCGAGTACCACAGGGGGCACGCACAGATACGCAGTATTTT
D gene: TRBD2; clone size: once; J gene: TRBJ2-3; V gene: TRBV19; CDR3 protein: CASSIRAGGGDTQYF; CDR3 DNA: TGTGCCAGTAGTATACGGGCGGGAGGTGGAGATACGCAGTATTTT
D gene: -; clone size: -; J gene: TRBJ1-5; V gene: TRBV5-1; CDR3 protein: CASSFAGEDQPQHF; CDR3 DNA: TGCGCCAGCAGCTTTGCGGGGGAGGATCAGCCCCAGCATTTT
D gene: -; clone size: -; J gene: TRBJ2-1; V gene: TRBV27; CDR3 protein: CASSLGGGAGTYNEQFF; CDR3 DNA: TGTGCCAGCAGTTTAGGAGGGGGCGCTGGAACCTACAATGAGCAGTTCTTC
D gene: TRBD2; clone size: -; J gene: TRBJ2-2; V gene: TRBV19; CDR3 protein: CASSMERGTGELFF; CDR3 DNA: TGTGCCAGTAGTATGGAGCGGGGCACCGGGGAGCTGTTTTTT
D gene: TRBD2; clone size: -; J gene: TRBJ2-3; V gene: TRBV2; CDR3 protein: CASSYAATSSTDTQYF; CDR3 DNA: TGTGCCAGCAGTTACGCAGCGACTAGCTCCACAGATACGCAGTATTTT
D gene: -; clone size: -; J gene: TRBJ1-2; V gene: TRBV3-1/TRBV3-2; CDR3 protein: CASSQAQGNYGYTF; CDR3 DNA: TGTGCCAGCAGCCAAGCTCAGGGGAACTATGGCTACACCTTC
D gene: -; clone size: -; J gene: TRBJ1-5; V gene: TRBV6-5; CDR3 protein: CASSYSQQGNQPQHF; CDR3 DNA: TGTGCCAGCAGTTACTCGCAACAGGGCAATCAGCCCCAGCATTTT
D gene: -; clone size: -; J gene: TRBJ1-1; V gene: TRBV2; CDR3 protein: CASSDGWGGTEAFF; CDR3 DNA: TGTGCCAGCAGTGATGGGTGGGGGGGCACTGAAGCTTTCTTT
D gene: -; clone size: -; J gene: TRBJ2-6; V gene: TRBV5-1; CDR3 protein: CASSDRKPSGANVLTF; CDR3 DNA: TGCGCCAGCAGCGACAGGAAACCCTCTGGGGCCAACGTCCTGACTTTC